The rows below give T cell receptor beta chains drawn from one sample of a study of CD8 T cells in ankylosing spondylitis. TCRdb used MiXCR to reprocess the 5' RACE reads, holding one entry per CDR3 protein. The sample has 350,000 or so distinct CDR3 sequences, 11% seen once. The sequenced material came from blood, either unsorted or a sorted T cell fraction (not recorded which). The receptors originated from a female donor with ankylosing spondylitis or in good health (not recorded which). The CDR3 runs from the conserved cysteine through the conserved F or W. The D gene is left open where the match is weak. Size values are once, few and many counts, or a class for expanded clones, and some rows have none.

V	J	D	size	DNA	CDR3
TRBV20-1	TRBJ1-2	-	many	TGCAGTGCTAGAGAAGGGCGGGAATATGGCTACACCTTC	CSAREGREYGYTF
TRBV24-1	TRBJ2-3	-	many	TGTGCCACCAGTGATTTCAACTTTGGGACAGATACGCAGTATTTT	CATSDFNFGTDTQYF
TRBV12-3/TRBV12-4	TRBJ1-1	-	few	TGTGCCAGCAGGACTGTGGGGGGGTGGGGCCTGAACACTGAAGCTTTCTTT	CASRTVGGWGLNTEAFF
TRBV6-5	TRBJ2-7	-	-	TGTGCCAGCAGTTACTCAGGGGGGACGGGCTACGAGCAGTACTTC	CASSYSGGTGYEQYF
TRBV7-9	TRBJ1-1	-	-	TGTGCCAGCAGCTCCGCAGACAGGAACCCTGTTTGGGAAGCTTTCTTT	CASSSADRNPVWEAFF
TRBV3-1	TRBJ2-1	TRBD2	-	TGTGCCAGCAGCCAGGGTACTAGCGGGGCCCTTAGCTCCTCCTACAATGAGCAGTTCTTC	CASSQGTSGALSSSYNEQFF
TRBV18	TRBJ2-7	-	many	TGTGCCAGCTCGGACGTCGATCGGGCTAGTCTCTACGAGCAGTACTTC	CASSDVDRASLYEQYF
TRBV7-6	TRBJ2-6	-	once	TGTGCCAGCAGCCACCACCGGGACACCTCTGGGGCCAACGTCCTGACTTTC	CASSHHRDTSGANVLTF
TRBV7-8	TRBJ2-1	TRBD2	many	TGTGCCAGCAGCACCCGACTAGCGGGGGGGTCCAATGAGCAGTTCTTC	CASSTRLAGGSNEQFF
TRBV7-9	TRBJ2-5	-	many	TGTGCCAGCAGCTTAGCGGGGGGACAGTTCAGCAAGACCCAGTACTTC	CASSLAGGQFSKTQYF
TRBV5-6	TRBJ1-2	TRBD1	many	TGTGCCAGCAGCTTGGACGGTGGTACAGGGGATTTATACACCTTC	CASSLDGGTGDLYTF
TRBV29-1	TRBJ2-2	-	few	TGCAGCGTTGGCGTGGGGACCACGAACACCGGGGAGCTGTTTTTT	CSVGVGTTNTGELFF